This paragraph reports one T cell receptor beta chain. Its cognate antigen is unknown. Germline V gene lookup returns CDR1 SGHRS and CDR2 YFSETQ. This CDR3 region has 17 residues. The V end was cut by 0 bases, the J end by 2 bases, with 17 bases between. The assay covered around 9.1 x 10^4 TCR templates per sample. Libraries were prepared by immunoSEQ multiplex PCR; TCRdb keeps only in-frame clonotypes and omits some of them. This repertoire shows 100,000 to 120,000 clones, 80% to 95% found once; its top ten account for around 1.3%. The sample belongs to a study of siplizumab effects on memory and regulatory T cells. Findings and caveats of the study: Naive or memory phenotype assignment was not possible for roughly 75-97% of proliferating CD4+ or CD8+ clones. The study found naive T cells seemingly more diverse than memory cells and seemingly major alloresponse contributors.

The sequencing input was CD4+ T cells sorted from blood. This TCR derives from a human donor in good health. The chain joins TRBV5-1 to TRBJ2-5, with D perhaps given as TRBD1 or TRBD2 (5 bases each). The CDR3 loop reads CASSLATGASLQETQYF. As DNA, the CDR3 is TGCGCCAGCAGCTTGGCCACCGGGGCCAGTTTACAAGAGACCCAGTACTTC.